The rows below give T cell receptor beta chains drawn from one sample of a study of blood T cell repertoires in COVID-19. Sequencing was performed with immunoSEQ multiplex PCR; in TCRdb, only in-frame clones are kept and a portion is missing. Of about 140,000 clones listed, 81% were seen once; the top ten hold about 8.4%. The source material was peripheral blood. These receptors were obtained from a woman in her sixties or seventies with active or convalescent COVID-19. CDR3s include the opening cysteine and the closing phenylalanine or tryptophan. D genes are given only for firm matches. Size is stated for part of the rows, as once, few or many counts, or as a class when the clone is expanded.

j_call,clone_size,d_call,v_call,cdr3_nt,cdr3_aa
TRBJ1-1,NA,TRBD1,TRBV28,TGTGCCAGCAGTTTCGAGACAGGGGGAAACACTGAAGCTTTCTTT,CASSFETGGNTEAFF
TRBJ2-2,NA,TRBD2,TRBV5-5,TGTGCCAGCAGCTTGGTAATAGCGGGGGGGATCGAGGAGCTGTTTTTT,CASSLVIAGGIEELFF
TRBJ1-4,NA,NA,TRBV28,TGTGCCAGCAGTCCAGGGTCTAATGAAAAACTGTTTTTT,CASSPGSNEKLFF
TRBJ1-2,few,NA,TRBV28,TGTGCCAGCAGTTTTTCGGGGTGGGCGCTAGCTAACTATGGCTACACCTTC,CASSFSGWALANYGYTF
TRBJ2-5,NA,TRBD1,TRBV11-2,TGTGCCAGCAGCTTAGGTGTCGGTCAGGGGGCCGAGACCCAGTACTTC,CASSLGVGQGAETQYF
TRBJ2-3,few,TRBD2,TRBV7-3,TGTGCCAGCAGCTTAAAGCGGGATCCAGATACGCAGTATTTT,CASSLKRDPDTQYF
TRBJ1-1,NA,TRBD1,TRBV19,TGTGCCAGTAGTATCTCTCCGGGACAGACTGAAGCTTTCTTT,CASSISPGQTEAFF
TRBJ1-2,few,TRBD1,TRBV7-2,TGTGCCAGCAGCTCAGGGGGATCTAACTATGGCTACACCTTC,CASSSGGSNYGYTF
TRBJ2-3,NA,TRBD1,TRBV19,TGTGCCAGTAGTGTCTCCGGGACAGGAACCTACTCCACCACAGATACGCAGTATTTT,CASSVSGTGTYSTTDTQYF
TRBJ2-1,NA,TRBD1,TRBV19,TGTGCCACCAGACAGGGCTCCTACAATGAGCAGTTCTTC,CATRQGSYNEQFF
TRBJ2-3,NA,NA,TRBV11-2,TGTGCCAGCAGCCAGGACAGAAGCACAGATACGCAGTATTTT,CASSQDRSTDTQYF
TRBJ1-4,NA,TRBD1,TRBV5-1,TGCGCCAGCAGCCTAGGGACAGGGAATGAAAAACTGTTTTTT,CASSLGTGNEKLFF
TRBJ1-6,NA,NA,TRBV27,TGTGCCAGCAGTTCTTTAGAGGGACTTAATTCACCCCTCCACTTT,CASSSLEGLNSPLHF
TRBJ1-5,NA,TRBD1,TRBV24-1,TGTGCCACCAGTGACCCGAGACAGGGGGCGATTCAGCCCCAGCATTTT,CATSDPRQGAIQPQHF
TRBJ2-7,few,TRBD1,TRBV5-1,TGCGCCAGCAGCATCAACGGACAGGGGGCTAGGTACGAGCAGTACTTC,CASSINGQGARYEQYF
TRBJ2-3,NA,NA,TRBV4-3,TGCGCCAGCAGCGAAGAGTCTGCCAACGCGGCAGATACGCAGTATTTT,CASSEESANAADTQYF
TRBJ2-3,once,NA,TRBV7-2,TGTGCCAGCAGCTTCAGGGGCTCGGGCACAGATACGCAGTATTTT,CASSFRGSGTDTQYF
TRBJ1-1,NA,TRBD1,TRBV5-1,TGCGCCAGCACCCTCCAGGGGGGCGCGATGGGGACTGAAGCTTTCTTT,CASTLQGGAMGTEAFF
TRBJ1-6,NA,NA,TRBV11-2,TGTGCCAGCAGCTTAGGTCAGGGGCCCCCTTGGGCCCTCCACTTT,CASSLGQGPPWALHF
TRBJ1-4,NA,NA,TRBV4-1,TGCGCCAGCAGCCAAGAGGGAGCAACTAATGAAAAACTGTTTTTT,CASSQEGATNEKLFF
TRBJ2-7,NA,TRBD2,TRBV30,TGTGCCTGGAGTCGTCTAGCGCGGGGGTACGAGCAGTACTTC,CAWSRLARGYEQYF
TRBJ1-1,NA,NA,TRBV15,TGTGCCACCAGCAGAGATAAAAGCGGGACCAAAGGGAGGATGGACACTGAAGCTTTCTTT,CATSRDKSGTKGRMDTEAFF
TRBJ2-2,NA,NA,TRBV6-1,TGTGCCAGCAGTGAAATGAGACAGGCCGGGGAGCTGTTTTTT,CASSEMRQAGELFF
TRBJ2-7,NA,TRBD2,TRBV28,TGTGCCAGCAGCAATAGCGGGGCCCCCTACGAGCAGTACTTC,CASSNSGAPYEQYF
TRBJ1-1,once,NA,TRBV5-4,TGTGCCAGCAGCTTGGATCGGGGGGTGAACACTGAAGCTTTCTTT,CASSLDRGVNTEAFF
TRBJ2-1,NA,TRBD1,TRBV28,TGTGCCAGCAGAACCGGGACAGAGGAGTCCAATGAGCAGTTCTTC,CASRTGTEESNEQFF
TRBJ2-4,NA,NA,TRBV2,NA,CASMGWAGGSNF
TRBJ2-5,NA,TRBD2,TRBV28,TGTGCCAGCAGTTTAAGAGCGGGGGGGCTGATCAAGACCCAGTACTTC,CASSLRAGGLIKTQYF
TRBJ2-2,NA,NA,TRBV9,TGTGCCAGCAGCTTCCAAGGTGACCCTAGTTTTGGGGAGCTGTTTTTT,CASSFQGDPSFGELFF
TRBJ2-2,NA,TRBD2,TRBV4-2,TGTGCCAGCAGCCCGTCGGGGGGGTACACCGGGGAGCTGTTTTTT,CASSPSGGYTGELFF
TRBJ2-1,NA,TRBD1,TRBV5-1,TGCGCCAGCGAGACAGGGACCAATGAGCAGTTCTTC,CASETGTNEQFF
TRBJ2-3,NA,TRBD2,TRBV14,TGTGCCAGCAGCCTCACTAGCGGGAGAAGGGATACGCAGTATTTT,CASSLTSGRRDTQYF
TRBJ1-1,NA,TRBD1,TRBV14,TGTGCCAGCAGCACACAGGGGATTACTGAAGCTTTCTTT,CASSTQGITEAFF
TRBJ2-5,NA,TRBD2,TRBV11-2,TGTGCCAGCAGCTTTAACAGCGGGGGGGCGACCGAGACCCAGTACTTC,CASSFNSGGATETQYF
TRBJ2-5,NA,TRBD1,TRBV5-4,TGTGCCAGCAGCTTGTTGAGGGGGCGTGGGGAGACCCAGTACTTC,CASSLLRGRGETQYF
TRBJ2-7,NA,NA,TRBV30,TGTGCCTGGAAATCCCGAGGGGGCTCCTACGAGCAGTACTTC,CAWKSRGGSYEQYF
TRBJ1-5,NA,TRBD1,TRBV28,TGTGCCAGCAGTTTAAGTTTGGATCGGCACAGGGGGCTATATCAGCCCCAGCATTTT,CASSLSLDRHRGLYQPQHF
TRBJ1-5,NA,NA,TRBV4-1,TGCGCCAGCAGCCCCGGGGGAGGTCAGCCCCAGCATTTT,CASSPGGGQPQHF
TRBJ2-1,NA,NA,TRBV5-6,TGTGCCAGCAGCCGGGACTCTATATACAATGAGCAGTTCTTC,CASSRDSIYNEQFF
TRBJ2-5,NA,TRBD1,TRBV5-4,TGTGCCAGCAGCGTGGACAGGGTGGAGACCCAGTACTTC,CASSVDRVETQYF
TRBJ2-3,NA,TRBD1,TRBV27,TGTGCCAGCAGTTTAACCGGGACAGGTAGCACAGATACGCAGTATTTT,CASSLTGTGSTDTQYF
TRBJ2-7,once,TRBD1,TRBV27,TGTGCCAGCAGTTTATCGCCCTCTTGGACAGGGGGCAACTACGAGCAGTACTTC,CASSLSPSWTGGNYEQYF
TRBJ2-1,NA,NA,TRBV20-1,TGCAGTGCTACCCTCAATGAGCAGTTCTTC,CSATLNEQFF
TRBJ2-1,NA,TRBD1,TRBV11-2,TGTGCCAGCAGCACGCAGGGGGTTTACAATGAGCAGTTCTTC,CASSTQGVYNEQFF
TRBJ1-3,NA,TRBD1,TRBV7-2,TGTGCCAGCAGCTTAGCCAGACAGGGGGCCGGAAACACCATATATTTT,CASSLARQGAGNTIYF
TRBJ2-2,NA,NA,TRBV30,TGTGCCTGGAGTGTAGGGGTAACCACCGGGGAGCTGTTTTTT,CAWSVGVTTGELFF
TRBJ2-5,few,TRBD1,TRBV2,TGTGCCAGCAGCCCGGACAGGGGGCGCGAAGAGACCCAGTACTTC,CASSPDRGREETQYF
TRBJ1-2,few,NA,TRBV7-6,TGTGCCAGCAGCCGCGACGGGAGAGATCGGTACACCTTC,CASSRDGRDRYTF
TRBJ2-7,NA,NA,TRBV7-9,TGTGCCAGCAGCTTAGCGGGCCGGGAGCAGTACTTC,CASSLAGREQYF
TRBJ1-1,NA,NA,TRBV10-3,TGTGCCATCAGTGATGGAGGGCGCTACACTGAAGCTTTCTTT,CAISDGGRYTEAFF
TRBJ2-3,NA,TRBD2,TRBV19,TGTGCCAGTAGTCGCTCCGGGACTAGCCTTGTAGATACGCAGTATTTT,CASSRSGTSLVDTQYF